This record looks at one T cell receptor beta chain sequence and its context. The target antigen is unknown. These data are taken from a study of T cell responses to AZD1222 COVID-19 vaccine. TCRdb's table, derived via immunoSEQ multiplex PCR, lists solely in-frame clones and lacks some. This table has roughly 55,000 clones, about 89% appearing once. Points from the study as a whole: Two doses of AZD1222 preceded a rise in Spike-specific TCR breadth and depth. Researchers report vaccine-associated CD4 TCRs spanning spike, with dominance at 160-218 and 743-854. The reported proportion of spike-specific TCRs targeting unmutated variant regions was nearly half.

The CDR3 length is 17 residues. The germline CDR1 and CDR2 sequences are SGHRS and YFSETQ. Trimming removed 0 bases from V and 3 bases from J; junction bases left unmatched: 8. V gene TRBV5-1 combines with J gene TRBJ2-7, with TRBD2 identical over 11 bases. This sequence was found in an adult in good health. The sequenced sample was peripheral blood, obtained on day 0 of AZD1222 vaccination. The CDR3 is CASSLASGRSIVYEQYF. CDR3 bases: TGCGCCAGCAGCTTGGCTAGCGGGAGGTCTATAGTCTACGAGCAGTACTTC.